One T cell receptor beta chain is described in this entry. After removal of 4 bases from V and 9 bases from J, the junction contained 11 bases not matched to a gene. Germline values: CDR1 MNHEY, CDR2 SMNVEV (reference sequence). The CDR3 runs 15 residues. The data derive from a study of blood T cell repertoires in COVID-19. Study background: T cells, B-cell-depleted T cells, or PBMCs supplied cDNA or gDNA.

Original processing methods: Amplification from reference gene primers served as the basis for estimated nucleated cell counts. The protocol was immunoSEQ multiplex PCR, while the TCRdb copy is restricted to in-frame clones and leaves out a portion. For V, J and clone size, that table is used; D and trimming come from the DNA. The sample has about 400,000 clones, more than 80% seen once. The genes are TRBV27 and TRBJ2-7; TRBD2 matches 11 bases. The TCR comes from a man in his forties with acute or convalescent COVID-19. The material sequenced was peripheral blood. Written as DNA, the CDR3 is TGTGCCAGCAGTTCAACTAGCGGGAGTGCTACGAGGCAGTACTTC. It encodes CASSSTSGSATRQYF.